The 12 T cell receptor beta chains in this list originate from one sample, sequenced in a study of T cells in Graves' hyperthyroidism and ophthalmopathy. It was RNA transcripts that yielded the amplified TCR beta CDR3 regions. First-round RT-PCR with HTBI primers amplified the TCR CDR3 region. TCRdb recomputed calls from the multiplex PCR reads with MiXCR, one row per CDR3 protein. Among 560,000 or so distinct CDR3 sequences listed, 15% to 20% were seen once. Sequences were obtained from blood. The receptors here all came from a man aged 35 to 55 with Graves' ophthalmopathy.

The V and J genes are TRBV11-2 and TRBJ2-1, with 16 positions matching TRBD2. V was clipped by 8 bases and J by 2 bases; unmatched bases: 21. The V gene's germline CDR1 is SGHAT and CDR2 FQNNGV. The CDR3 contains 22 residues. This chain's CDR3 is CASGYPPTGTSGRALTYNEQFF. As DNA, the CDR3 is TGTGCCAGCGGATACCCCCCTACCGGGACTAGCGGGAGGGCTTTAACCTACAATGAGCAGTTCTTC.

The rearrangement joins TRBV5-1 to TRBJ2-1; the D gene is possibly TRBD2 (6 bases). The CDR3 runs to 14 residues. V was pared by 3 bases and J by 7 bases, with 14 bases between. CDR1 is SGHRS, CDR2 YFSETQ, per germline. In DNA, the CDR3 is TGCGCCAGCAGCTGGGGACTGCGGGCGAATGAGCAGTTCTTC. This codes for CASSWGLRANEQFF.

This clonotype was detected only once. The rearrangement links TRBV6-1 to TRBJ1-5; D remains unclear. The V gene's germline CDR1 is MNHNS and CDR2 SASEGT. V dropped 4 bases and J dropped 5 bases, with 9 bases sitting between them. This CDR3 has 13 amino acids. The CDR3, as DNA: TGTGCCAGCAGTGGAAGTGGGGATCAGCCCCAGCATTTT. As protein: CASSGSGDQPQHF.

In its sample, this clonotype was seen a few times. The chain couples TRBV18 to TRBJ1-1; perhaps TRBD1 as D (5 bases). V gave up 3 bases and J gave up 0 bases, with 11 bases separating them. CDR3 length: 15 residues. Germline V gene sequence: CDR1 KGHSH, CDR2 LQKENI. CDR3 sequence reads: CASSPPGTMNTEAFF. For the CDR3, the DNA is TGTGCCAGCTCACCCCCAGGGACCATGAACACTGAAGCTTTCTTT.

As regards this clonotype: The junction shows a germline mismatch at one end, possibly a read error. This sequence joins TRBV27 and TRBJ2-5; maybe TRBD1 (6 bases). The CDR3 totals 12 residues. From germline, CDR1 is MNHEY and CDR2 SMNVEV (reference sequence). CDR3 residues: CASSFPGTLQYF. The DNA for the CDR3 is TGTGCCAGCAGTTTTCCCGGGACACTACAGTATTTC.

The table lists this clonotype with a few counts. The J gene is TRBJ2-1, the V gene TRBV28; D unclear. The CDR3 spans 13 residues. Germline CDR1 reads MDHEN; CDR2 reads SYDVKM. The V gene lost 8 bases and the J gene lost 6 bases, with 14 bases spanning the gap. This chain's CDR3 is CASLNGFSNEQFF. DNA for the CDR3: TGTGCCAGCCTCAACGGCTTTAGCAATGAGCAGTTCTTC.

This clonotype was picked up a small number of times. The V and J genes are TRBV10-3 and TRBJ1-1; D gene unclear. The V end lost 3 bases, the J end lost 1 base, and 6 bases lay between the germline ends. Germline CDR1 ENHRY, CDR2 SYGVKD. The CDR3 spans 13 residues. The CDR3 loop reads CAISEGQNTEAFF. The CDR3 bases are TGTGCCATCAGTGAAGGGCAGAACACTGAAGCTTTCTTT.

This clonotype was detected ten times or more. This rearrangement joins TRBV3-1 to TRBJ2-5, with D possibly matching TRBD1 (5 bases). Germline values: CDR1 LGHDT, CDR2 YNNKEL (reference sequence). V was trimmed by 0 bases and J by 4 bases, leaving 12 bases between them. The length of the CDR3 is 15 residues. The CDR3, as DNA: TGTGCCAGCAGCCAAGATCACAGGAGTTCAGAGACCCAGTACTTC. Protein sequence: CASSQDHRSSETQYF.

The CDR3: CASSSGLAGNGETQYF. Written as DNA, the CDR3 is TGTGCCAGCAGCTCGGGACTAGCGGGAAACGGAGAGACCCAGTACTTC. The chain couples TRBV7-3 to TRBJ2-5; 13 bases map to TRBD2. With V trimmed by 4 bases and J by 4 bases, 6 bases remained unmatched. CDR1 and CDR2 (germline): SGHTA, FQGTGA. The CDR3 is 16 amino acids.

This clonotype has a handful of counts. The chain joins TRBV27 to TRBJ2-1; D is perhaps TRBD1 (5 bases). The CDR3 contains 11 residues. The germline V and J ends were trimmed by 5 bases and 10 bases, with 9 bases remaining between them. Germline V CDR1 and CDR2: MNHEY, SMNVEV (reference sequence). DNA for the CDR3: TGTGCCAGCAGTGACAGCGCCGAGCAGTTCTTC. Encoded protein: CASSDSAEQFF.

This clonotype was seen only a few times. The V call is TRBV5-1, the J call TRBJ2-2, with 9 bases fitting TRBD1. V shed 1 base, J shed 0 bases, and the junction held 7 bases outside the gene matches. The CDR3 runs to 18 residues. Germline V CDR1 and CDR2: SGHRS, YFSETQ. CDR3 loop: CASSLTGGHNANTGELFF. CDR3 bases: TGCGCCAGCAGCTTGACAGGGGGCCACAACGCGAACACCGGGGAGCTGTTTTTT.

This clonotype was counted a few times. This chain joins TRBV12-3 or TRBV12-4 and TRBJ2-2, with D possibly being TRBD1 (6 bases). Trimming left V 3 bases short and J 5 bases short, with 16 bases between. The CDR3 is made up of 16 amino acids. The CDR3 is CASSFPDSWGTGELFF. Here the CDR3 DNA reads TGTGCCAGCAGTTTTCCGGACAGTTGGGGGACCGGGGAGCTGTTTTTT.